This TCR beta chain was identified during a study of shared clonotypes between healthy human individuals. Study-level results: Among donors, clonotype sharing was expected to be affected by sequencing depth.

J lost 7 bases, V lost 6 bases, and 13 bases had no gene match. CDR3 length equals 16 residues. Germline CDR1 reads LGHNA; CDR2 reads YSLEER. Comments on this clone: The antigen remains unidentified.

Each unsorted sample relied on about 90 million PBMCs as its source of genomic DNA. Here immunoSEQ multiplex PCR was the method, and the copy in TCRdb shows in-frame clones only, minus some. The profile covers about 520,000 clones, with about 85% appearing a single time and more than 9.5% taken by the ten largest. The TCR originated in a woman in her thirties or forties in good health. Some clones in this sample may be carry-over from other donors' samples. The sequenced sample was PBMCs. The gene calls are TRBV4-3 and TRBJ2-1, with 9 bases that match TRBD2. The CDR3 nucleotides read TGCGCCAGCAGTTACGGACTAGCGCAGGTACGGAATGAGCAGTTCTTC. Its translation: CASSYGLAQVRNEQFF.